This TCR beta chain emerged from a study of patients and donors after allogeneic stem cell transplantation. V was shortened by 4 bases and J by 4 bases, with 12 bases between the two germline ends. The CDR3 totals 14 residues. From germline, CDR1 is SGHDT and CDR2 YYEEEE. TCRdb re-called the RT-PCR reads with MiXCR, one entry per CDR3 protein. This sample has tens of thousands of distinct CDR3 sequences, with roughly a third found just once. Specimen: blood, either unsorted or a sorted T cell fraction (not recorded which). The origin of this receptor is a human donor who was either an allogeneic HSCT recipient or a stem cell or donor lymphocyte infusion donor (not recorded which). It is not recorded whose cells these are; they may come from a transplant donor. This chain links TRBV5-6 with TRBJ1-5; TRBD1 is a possible D gene (5 bases). CDR3 sequence (DNA): TGTGCCAGCAGCCGGGACGGGGGGAATCAGCCCCAGCATTTT. Residues: CASSRDGGNQPQHF.